This T cell receptor (beta chain) was sequenced during a study of human T cells and chemical hapten exposure. Points from the study as a whole: Alopecia in all donors means immunity may differ from healthy individuals.

Via MiXCR, TCRdb re-called the RACE reads, giving one row per CDR3 protein. This table has roughly 380,000 distinct CDR3 sequences, approximately 5.1% appearing once. As to time point: patch test 1, 2 weeks after DPC sensitization. The treatment here: therapeutic diphenylcyclopropenone sensitization with weekly scalp DPC. As to this clonotype: The antigen is not known.

Trimming cost V 6 bases and J 7 bases, with 15 bases left between them. Germline V gene sequence: CDR1 MNHEY, CDR2 SVGEGT. The CDR3 length is 13 residues. This specimen was whole blood, taken in connection with sensitization to the hapten diphenylcyclopropenone (DPC). This TCR was recovered from a woman between 45 and 60 years old with alopecia areata. Some clones in this sample may be carry-over from other donors' samples. The chain has TRBV6-2 or TRBV6-3 and TRBJ1-1; D not resolved. The CDR3 loop reads CASRSQDSREAFF. CDR3 DNA: TGTGCCAGCAGATCTCAAGACTCCCGTGAAGCTTTCTTT.